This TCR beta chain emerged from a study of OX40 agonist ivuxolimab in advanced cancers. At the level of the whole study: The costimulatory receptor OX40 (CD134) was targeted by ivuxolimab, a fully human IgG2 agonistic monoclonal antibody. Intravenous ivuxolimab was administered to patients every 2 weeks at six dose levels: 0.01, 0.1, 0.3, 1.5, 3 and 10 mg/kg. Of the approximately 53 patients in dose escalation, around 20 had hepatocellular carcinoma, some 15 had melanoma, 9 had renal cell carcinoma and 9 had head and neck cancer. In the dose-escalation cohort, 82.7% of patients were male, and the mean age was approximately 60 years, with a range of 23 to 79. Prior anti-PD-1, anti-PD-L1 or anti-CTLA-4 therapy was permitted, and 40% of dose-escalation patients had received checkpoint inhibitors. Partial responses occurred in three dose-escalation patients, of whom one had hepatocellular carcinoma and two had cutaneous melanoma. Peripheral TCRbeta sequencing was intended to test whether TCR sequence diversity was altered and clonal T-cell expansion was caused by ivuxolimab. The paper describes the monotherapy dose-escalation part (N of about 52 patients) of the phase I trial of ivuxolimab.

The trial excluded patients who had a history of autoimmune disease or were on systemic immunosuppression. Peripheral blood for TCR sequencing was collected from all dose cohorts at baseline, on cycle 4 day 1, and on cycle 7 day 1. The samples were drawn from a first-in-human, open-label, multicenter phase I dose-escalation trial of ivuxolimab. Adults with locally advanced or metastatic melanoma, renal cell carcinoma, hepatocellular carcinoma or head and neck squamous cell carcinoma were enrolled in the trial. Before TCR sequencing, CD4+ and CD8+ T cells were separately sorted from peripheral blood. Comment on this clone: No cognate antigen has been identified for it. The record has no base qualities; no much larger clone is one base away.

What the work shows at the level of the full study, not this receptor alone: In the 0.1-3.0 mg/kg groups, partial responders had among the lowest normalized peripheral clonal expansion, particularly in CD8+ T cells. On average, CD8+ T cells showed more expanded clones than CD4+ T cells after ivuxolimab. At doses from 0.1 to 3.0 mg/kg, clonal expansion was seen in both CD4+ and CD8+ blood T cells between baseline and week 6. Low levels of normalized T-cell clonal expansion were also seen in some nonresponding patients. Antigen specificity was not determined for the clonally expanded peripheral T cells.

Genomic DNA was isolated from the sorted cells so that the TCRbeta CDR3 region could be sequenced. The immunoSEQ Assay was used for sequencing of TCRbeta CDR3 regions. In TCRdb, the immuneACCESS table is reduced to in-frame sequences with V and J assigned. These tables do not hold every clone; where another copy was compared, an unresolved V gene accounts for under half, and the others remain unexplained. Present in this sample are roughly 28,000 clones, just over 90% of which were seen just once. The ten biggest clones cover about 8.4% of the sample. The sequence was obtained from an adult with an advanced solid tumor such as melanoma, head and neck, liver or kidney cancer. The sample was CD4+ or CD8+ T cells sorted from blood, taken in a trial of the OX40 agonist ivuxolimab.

This receptor has the CDR3 CASSLWGWTEAFF. The DNA sequence reads TGTGCCAGCAGCTTATGGGGTTGGACTGAAGCTTTCTTT. The V and J genes are TRBV5-4 and TRBJ1-1; too little of a D gene remains to name it. The junction shows trimming of 2 bases on V and 5 bases on J, plus 10 bases between the germline ends. CDR1 and CDR2 are read off the germline V gene (reference sequence) as SGHNT and YYREEE. From cysteine to phenylalanine, the CDR3 is 13 amino acids long. The read is trimmed to its CDR3 DNA, 39 bases read in frame from base 1.